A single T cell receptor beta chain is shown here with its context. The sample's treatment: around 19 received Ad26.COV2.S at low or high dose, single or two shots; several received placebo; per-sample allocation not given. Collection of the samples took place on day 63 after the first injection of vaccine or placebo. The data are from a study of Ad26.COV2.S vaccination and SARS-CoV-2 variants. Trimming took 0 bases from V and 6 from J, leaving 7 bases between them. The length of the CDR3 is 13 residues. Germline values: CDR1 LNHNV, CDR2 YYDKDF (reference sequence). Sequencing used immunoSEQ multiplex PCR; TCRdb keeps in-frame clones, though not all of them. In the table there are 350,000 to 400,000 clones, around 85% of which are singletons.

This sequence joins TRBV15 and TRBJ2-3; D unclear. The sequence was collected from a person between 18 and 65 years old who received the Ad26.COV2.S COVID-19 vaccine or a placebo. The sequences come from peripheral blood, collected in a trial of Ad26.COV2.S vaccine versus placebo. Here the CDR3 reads CATSRDYKDTQYF. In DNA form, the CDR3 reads TGTGCCACCAGCAGAGATTATAAGGATACGCAGTATTTT.